The 25 T cell receptor beta chains below were found in one sample sequenced in a study of cytomegalovirus exposure and HLA in healthy donors. PCR employed 60 Vbeta and 13 Jbeta primers. Only in-frame clones appear in the TCRdb table, and some are missing; sequencing was by immunoSEQ multiplex PCR. Of over 45,000 clones listed, around 80% are singletons. The sample comprised PBMCs. The receptors derive from a boy aged 5-17 years in good health and CMV-seropositive.

The chain employs TRBV9 and TRBJ2-3; the match to TRBD2 covers 8 bases. Unmatched junction bases numbered 12, after V lost 1 base and J lost 5 bases. The CDR3 loop spans 17 amino acids. Germline-derived CDR1 and CDR2 are SGDLS and YYNGEE. CDR3 bases: TGTGCCAGCAGCGTAAGGGGCGGGGGGACCCTCCGAGATACGCAGTATTTT. This sequence encodes CASSVRGGGTLRDTQYF.

The rearrangement joins TRBV6-1 to TRBJ1-2; no clear D gene. Germline V lookup: CDR1 MNHNS, CDR2 SASEGT. The CDR3 runs to 10 residues. Trimming cost V 3 bases and J 8 bases, with 4 bases left between them. CDR3 nucleotide sequence: TGTGCCAGCAGTGATAGAGGCTACACCTTC. Residues: CASSDRGYTF.

The chain carries TRBV28 and TRBJ1-2; D call uncertain. The CDR3 length is 13 residues. Germline V gene lookup returns CDR1 MDHEN and CDR2 SYDVKM. V was cut by 4 bases and J by 4 bases, with 10 bases left in between. CDR3 in DNA: TGTGCCAGCAGTTACGGTAACCGCTATGGCTACACCTTC. It translates to CASSYGNRYGYTF.

This clone has just one count. This chain joins TRBV7-2 and TRBJ2-1; 11 bases line up with TRBD2. The germline gives CDR1 SGHTA, CDR2 FQGNSA. The CDR3 is 15 amino acids. The ends lost 9 bases at V and 9 bases at J; junction bases unmatched: 13. The CDR3 DNA is TGTGCCAGTAGGGCTAGCGGGGGGTCAGGTAGTGAGCAGTTCTTC. The encoded protein is CASRASGGSGSEQFF.

The rearrangement joins TRBV11-2 to TRBJ1-5; D is unresolved. CDR1 is SGHAT, CDR2 FQNNGV, per germline. The germline V and J ends were trimmed by 8 bases and 0 bases, with 14 bases remaining between them. This CDR3 region has 15 residues. CDR3 nucleotide sequence: TGTGCCAGCGGCCATGGACGGGGTAGCAATCAGCCCCAGCATTTT. Amino acids: CASGHGRGSNQPQHF.

V gene TRBV5-5 combines with J gene TRBJ2-3; 8 bases line up with TRBD2. Looked up from germline, CDR1 is SGHKS and CDR2 is YYEKEE (reference sequence). Trimming cost V 1 base and J 2 bases; bases outside gene matches: 6. This CDR3 has 16 residues. This CDR3 is CASSLTSRGDTDTQYF. CDR3 in DNA: TGTGCCAGCAGCTTGACCTCGCGGGGGGACACAGATACGCAGTATTTT.

The chain links TRBV7-2 to TRBJ2-3, with 7 bases fitting TRBD2. Germline lookup yields CDR1 SGHTA and CDR2 FQGNSA. The V and J ends lost 7 bases and 1 base, in that order; junction bases with no gene match: 5. The CDR3 contains 14 residues. The CDR3 loop reads CASTLAGRTDTQYF. For the CDR3, the DNA is TGTGCCAGCACGTTAGCGGGCCGCACAGATACGCAGTATTTT.

The rearrangement uses TRBV5-8 and TRBJ1-1; D gene ambiguous. From germline, CDR1 is SGHTS and CDR2 YDEGEE. The CDR3 consists of 12 residues. Trimming shortened V by 5 bases and J by 5 bases, and 10 bases separated the two germline ends. CDR3 region: CASRQRRTEAFF. The CDR3 DNA follows: TGTGCCAGCAGGCAACGGAGGACTGAAGCTTTCTTT.

The chain carries TRBV19 and TRBJ2-1; maybe TRBD1 (5 bases). Germline V gene data show CDR1 as LNHDA and CDR2 as SQIVND (reference sequence). There are 12 residues in the CDR3. V lost 10 bases, J lost 6 bases, and 13 bases lay in between. The CDR3 is CATSGMGNEQFF. CDR3 sequence (DNA): TGTGCCACCTCAGGGATGGGCAATGAGCAGTTCTTC.

V and J are TRBV7-9 and TRBJ1-6, with D possibly TRBD1 on 5 matching bases. Per germline, CDR1 SEHNR and CDR2 FQNEAQ (reference sequence). The length of the CDR3 is 14 residues. V was trimmed by 3 bases and J by 9 bases, leaving 12 bases between them. This chain's CDR3 is CASSFLTAGSPLHF. CDR3 sequence (DNA): TGTGCCAGCAGCTTTTTGACAGCGGGTTCACCCCTCCACTTT.

The gene calls are TRBV28 and TRBJ2-2, with TRBD2 matching 7 bases. CDR1 is MDHEN and CDR2 is SYDVKM in the germline V gene. The ends lost 0 bases at V and 5 bases at J; junction bases unmatched: 0. CDR3 length: 14 residues. The CDR3 protein is CASSLWGGTGELFF. CDR3 nucleotides: TGTGCCAGCAGTTTATGGGGGGGGACCGGGGAGCTGTTTTTT.

V gene TRBV10-2 combines with J gene TRBJ1-3, with D maybe TRBD1 (6 bases). Trimming took off 2 bases at V and 3 bases at J, with 8 bases between the two ends. Germline lookup yields CDR1 WSHSY and CDR2 SAAADI. The CDR3 runs to 14 residues. DNA of the CDR3: TGCGCCAGCAGTGAGCAGGGGTTTGGAAACACCATATATTTT. Its protein product is CASSEQGFGNTIYF.

J is TRBJ1-1 and V is TRBV7-2, with TRBD1 as a possible D gene (5 bases). Trimming left V 4 bases short and J 6 bases short, with 18 bases between. The CDR3 is 15 amino acids. Germline V CDR1 and CDR2: SGHTA, FQGNSA. DNA for the CDR3: TGTGCCAGCAGCTCCCACGGGGGAATGCTCCCTGAAGCTTTCTTT. Protein: CASSSHGGMLPEAFF.

V usage is TRBV5-4 and J usage is TRBJ2-2, with a tentative D call TRBD1 (7 bases). CDR1 is SGHNT and CDR2 is YYREEE in the germline V gene (reference sequence). The ends were cut back, 2 bases at V and 9 bases at J, with 17 bases in the middle. There are 15 residues in the CDR3. CDR3 residues: CASSLMVEGARELFF. The CDR3 nucleotides read TGTGCCAGCAGCTTAATGGTGGAGGGGGCAAGGGAGCTGTTTTTT.

The chain employs TRBV6-5 and TRBJ1-6; D is possibly TRBD1 (5 bases). The CDR3 sequence is 15 residues long. V lost 1 base to trimming and J lost 9 bases, with 13 bases between them. Germline values: CDR1 MNHEY, CDR2 SVGAGI. The CDR3 is CASSYLGQGGSPLHF. CDR3 sequence (DNA): TGTGCCAGCAGTTACTTGGGGCAGGGAGGTTCACCCCTCCACTTT.

The J gene is TRBJ2-2, the V gene TRBV7-9; no clear D. Germline CDR1 is SEHNR and CDR2 is FQNEAQ (reference sequence). CDR3 size: 13 residues. Deletions cut 6 bases from V and 7 bases from J, with 12 bases between. The CDR3 is CASRETRFGELFF. The DNA of the CDR3 is TGTGCCAGCAGGGAGACCCGATTCGGGGAGCTGTTTTTT.

The rearrangement uses TRBV6-1 and TRBJ2-5; tentatively, D is TRBD1 (5 bases). Germline CDR1 reads MNHNS; CDR2 reads SASEGT. The CDR3 loop spans 14 amino acids. The V gene lost 0 bases and the J gene lost 5 bases, with 10 bases spanning the gap. DNA for the CDR3: TGTGCCAGCAGTGAAGCTGCAGGGCGGGAGACCCAGTACTTC. It codes for CASSEAAGRETQYF.

This clone came up a few times. The chain combines TRBV11-2 with TRBJ1-5; no firm D call. CDR3 size: 15 residues. Germline V lookup: CDR1 SGHAT, CDR2 FQNNGV. V lost 0 bases to trimming and J lost 7 bases, with 13 bases between them. The CDR3 reads CASSLDGSSAQPQHF. CDR3 nucleotide sequence: TGTGCCAGCAGCTTAGACGGGAGTTCGGCCCAGCCCCAGCATTTT.

The V gene is TRBV2, the J gene TRBJ1-2; D perhaps matches TRBD1 (5 bases). There are 13 residues in the CDR3. From germline, CDR1 is SNHLY and CDR2 FYNNEI. V was shortened by 10 bases and J by 6 bases, with 18 bases between the two germline ends. The CDR3 DNA reads TGTGCCATCCCACGCATGGGGACTAATGGCTACACCTTC. As protein: CAIPRMGTNGYTF.

V gene TRBV11-2 combines with J gene TRBJ2-2; D remains ambiguous. The CDR3 has 13 residues. V gave up 2 bases and J gave up 4 bases, with 5 bases separating them. Germline V CDR1 and CDR2: SGHAT, FQNNGV. The DNA for the CDR3 is TGTGCCAGCAGCTTATCCGGCACCGGGGAGCTGTTTTTT. Translation: CASSLSGTGELFF.

The gene calls are TRBV6-6 and TRBJ2-3, with D uncertain. The germline gives CDR1 MNHNY, CDR2 SVGAGI (reference sequence). Trimming cost V 5 bases and J 4 bases, with 19 bases left between them. The CDR3 is 16 residues long. CDR3 nucleotide sequence: TGTGCCAGCAGTGCCTCCTCAATAGTTGGAGCAGATACGCAGTATTTT. This sequence encodes CASSASSIVGADTQYF.

The CDR3 is CATLTGSGTGELFF. CDR3 bases: TGTGCCACTCTGACAGGGTCGGGAACCGGGGAGCTGTTTTTT. The chain joins TRBV6-1 to TRBJ2-2; TRBD1 matches at 7 bases. CDR1 is MNHNS and CDR2 is SASEGT in the germline V gene. Trimming removed 10 bases from V and 5 bases from J; junction bases left unmatched: 10. The CDR3 runs 14 residues.

V usage is TRBV5-1 and J usage is TRBJ2-2, with 8 bases that match TRBD1. The CDR3 loop spans 15 amino acids. J lost 4 bases, V lost 2 bases, and 4 bases had no gene match. In germline, CDR1 is SGHRS, CDR2 YFSETQ. The CDR3 nucleotides are TGCGCCAGCAGCTTAGACAGGGGTCCCACCGGGGAGCTGTTTTTT. Its protein is CASSLDRGPTGELFF.

V is TRBV5-1 and J is TRBJ2-1, with 7 bases fitting TRBD1. CDR3 length equals 15 residues. J lost 7 bases, V lost 4 bases, and 11 bases had no gene match. CDR1 and CDR2 (germline): SGHRS, YFSETQ. Here the CDR3 reads CASSLTGTDLNEQFF. The CDR3 DNA sequence: TGCGCCAGCAGCCTGACAGGGACCGACCTTAATGAGCAGTTCTTC.

This sequence joins TRBV15 and TRBJ1-5; D ambiguous. V lost 6 bases and J lost 2, with 5 bases in between. CDR1 LNHNV and CDR2 YYDKDF come from the germline V gene (reference sequence). The CDR3 totals 12 residues. The CDR3 spells CATRSGNQPQHF. The CDR3 coding sequence is TGTGCCACCAGGAGCGGCAATCAGCCCCAGCATTTT.